This TCR beta chain was sequenced in a study of post-analysis software for immune sequencing data (dated by TCRdb to 2015 to 2017). Broadly, across the study: Recorded disease courses included relapsing-remitting, secondary progressive and progressive-relapsing multiple sclerosis, with some patients lacking subtype annotation. The patient repertoires were compared against roughly 12 previously published healthy control repertoires obtained from donors aged roughly 6 to 28 years. A subset of samples was prepared in parallel using single-end sample barcoding, then pooled and co-amplified after Illumina adapter ligation.

The CDR3 starts with the cysteine, ends with the phenylalanine, and has 16 residues. The sequence is cut down to CDR3 DNA, 48 bases in frame from base 1. Reading the germline V gene gives CDR1 MGHRA and CDR2 YSYEKL. V was cut back by 0 bases and J by 4 bases, leaving a gap of 15 bases between them. General conclusions and limits of the study: The control group was slightly older than the multiple sclerosis patient group. Multiple sclerosis patients had significantly lower normalized Chao1 diversity than controls, a result that suggests substantial peripheral T-cell clonal expansion. When samples were clustered directly using the F measure, samples prepared in the same batch co-clustered strongly, which prompted a batch-effect correction. Significantly higher frequencies in patients than in controls were found for about 5 TRBV segments, including TRBV5-6, TRBV5-1 and TRBV20-1.

The library was produced with PCR. Sequencing instrument: Illumina HiSeq 2500. To reduce PCR and sequencing biases, unique molecular identifiers were incorporated into the TCR beta cDNA libraries. Per 1 to 10 million input T cells, roughly 500,000 cDNA molecules were obtained, such that each molecule approximated one T cell. The patient libraries were prepared and sequenced using the same protocol as the earlier healthy control dataset. Samples belonging to the same batch were prepared together, multiplexed and sequenced on a shared HiSeq lane. As for the original processing: MIGEC was used to process the raw barcoded reads, and molecular identifier groups with only a single read were discarded before consensus assembly and CDR3 extraction. Clonotype tables were post-analysed with VDJtools, and diversity was normalized by down-sampling all datasets to the smallest sample size. To correct batch-related cross-sample contamination, repertoire overlap clustering matched CDR3 amino acid sequences but not nucleotide sequences. In-frame beta chains were kept once TCRdb had trimmed the public reads at Q25 with fastp and called clones with MiXCR. Merged by CDR3 protein, the rows form single entries marked with the most common genes and DNA. It is TCRdb's table, rather than the study itself, that gives the V and J calls and clone size. In all, the sample holds roughly 410,000 distinct CDR3 sequences, and roughly 36% of those were seen once. Together, the top ten hold around an eighth of the sample.

To demonstrate the VDJtools post-analysis software, TCR beta repertoires were profiled from the peripheral blood of about 13 young patients with multiple sclerosis. The patients with multiple sclerosis were children and adolescents between roughly 6 and 17 years of age. This clonotype was found a few times. It has no known antigen specificity. Base quality data are lacking; no much larger clone is found one base away. Source material: blood. The rearrangement joined TRBV4-1 to TRBJ1-2, with the D gene not confidently named. The clonotype originates from a girl between 5 and 17 years old with multiple sclerosis. This receptor has the CDR3 CASSQDLGGVSYGYTF. The DNA reads TGCGCCAGCAGCCAAGATCTTGGCGGGGTCAGCTATGGCTACACCTTC.